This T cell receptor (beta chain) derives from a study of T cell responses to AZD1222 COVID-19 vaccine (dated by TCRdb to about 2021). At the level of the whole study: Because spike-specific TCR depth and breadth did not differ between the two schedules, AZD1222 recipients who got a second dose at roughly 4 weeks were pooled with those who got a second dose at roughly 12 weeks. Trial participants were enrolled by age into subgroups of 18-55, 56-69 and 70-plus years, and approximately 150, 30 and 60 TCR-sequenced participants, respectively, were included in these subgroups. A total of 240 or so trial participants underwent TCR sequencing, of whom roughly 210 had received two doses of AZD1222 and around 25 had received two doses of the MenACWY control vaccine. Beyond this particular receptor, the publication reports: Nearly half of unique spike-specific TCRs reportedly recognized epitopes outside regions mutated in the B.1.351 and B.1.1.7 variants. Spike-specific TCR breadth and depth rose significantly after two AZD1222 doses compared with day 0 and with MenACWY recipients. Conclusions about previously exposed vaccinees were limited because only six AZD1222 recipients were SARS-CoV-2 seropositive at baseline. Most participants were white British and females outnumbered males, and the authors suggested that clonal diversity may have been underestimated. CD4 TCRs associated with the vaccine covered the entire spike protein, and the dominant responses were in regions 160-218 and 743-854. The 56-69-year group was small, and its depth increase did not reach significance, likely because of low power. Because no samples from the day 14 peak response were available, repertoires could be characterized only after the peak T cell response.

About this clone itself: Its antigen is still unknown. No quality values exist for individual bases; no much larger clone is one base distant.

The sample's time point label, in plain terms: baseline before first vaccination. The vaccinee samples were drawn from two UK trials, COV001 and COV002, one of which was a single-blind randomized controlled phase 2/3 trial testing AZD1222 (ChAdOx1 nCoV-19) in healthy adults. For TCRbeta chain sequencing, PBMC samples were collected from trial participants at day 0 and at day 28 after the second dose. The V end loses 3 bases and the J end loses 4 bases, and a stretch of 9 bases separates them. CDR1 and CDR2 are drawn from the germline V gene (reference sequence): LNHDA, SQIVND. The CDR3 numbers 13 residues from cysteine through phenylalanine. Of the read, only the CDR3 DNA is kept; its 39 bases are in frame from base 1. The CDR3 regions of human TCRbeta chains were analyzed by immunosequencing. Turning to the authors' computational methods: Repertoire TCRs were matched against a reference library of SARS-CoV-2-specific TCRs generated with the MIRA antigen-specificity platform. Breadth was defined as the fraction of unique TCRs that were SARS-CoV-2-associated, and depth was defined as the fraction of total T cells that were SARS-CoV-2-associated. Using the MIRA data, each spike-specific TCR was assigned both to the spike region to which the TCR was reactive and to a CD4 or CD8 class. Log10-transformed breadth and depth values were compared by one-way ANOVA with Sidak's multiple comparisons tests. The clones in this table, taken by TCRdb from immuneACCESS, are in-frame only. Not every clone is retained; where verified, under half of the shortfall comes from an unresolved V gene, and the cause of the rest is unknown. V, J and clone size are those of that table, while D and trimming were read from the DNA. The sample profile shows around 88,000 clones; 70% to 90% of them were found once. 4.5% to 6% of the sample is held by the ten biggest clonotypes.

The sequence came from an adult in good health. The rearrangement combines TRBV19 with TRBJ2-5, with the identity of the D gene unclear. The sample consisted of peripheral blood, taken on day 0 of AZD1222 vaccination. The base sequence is TGTGCCAGTAGTATGGGTAGTGGAGAGACCCAGTACTTC. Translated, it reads CASSMGSGETQYF.